This section outlines one TCR beta chain sequence together with its context. Its specificity is unknown. Only in-frame clones appear in the TCRdb table, and some are missing; sequencing was by immunoSEQ multiplex PCR. The repertoire has under 110,000 clones, 70% to 90% of them found once; the top ten carry about 18%. This CDR3 comprises 11 residues. This record belongs to a study of identifying expanded T cells in peripheral blood. The study, taken as a whole, reports: Variance in clone template counts between two-week samples significantly increased with total template count across all healthy donors. Differentially abundant clones: 0.95 to 1.5 between replicates, approximately 15 at two to three weeks, less than 20 at four.

The V and J genes are TRBV21-1 and TRBJ2-3; TRBD2, the table's D call, was not compared with the DNA. TRBV21-1 is an annotated pseudogene. The sequenced sample consisted of blood. The sequence came from a person between 18 and 69 years old in good health. The CDR3 DNA follows: TGTGCCAGCAGCCTCACAGATACGCAGTATTTT. Translated: CASSLTDTQYF.